Included here is one T cell receptor (beta chain) sequence, with context. No antigen is known for it. These data originate in a study of CD8 T cells in Susac syndrome. General study results and limits: An acknowledgment was made by the study that its TCR sequencing and HLA analysis involved relatively few individuals.

An amount of RNA that ranged from 0.5 to 1 ug was reverse transcribed with random hexamers. An immunoSEQ multiplex PCR amplified TCR beta CDR3 over 54 Vbeta and 13 Jbeta. MiXCR, run by TCRdb on the immunoSEQ multiplex PCR reads, gives a single entry per CDR3 protein. The repertoire holds some 150,000 distinct CDR3 sequences, with over 85% as singletons. This CDR3 has 16 residues. Trimming cost V 4 bases and J 2 bases, with 17 bases left between them. CDR1 SNHLY and CDR2 FYNNEI come from the germline V gene. It was negative isolation that provided the CD8+ and CD4+ T cells, whereas TEMRA cells were enriched by FACS.

This rearrangement joins TRBV2 to TRBJ1-2; D is unresolved. Sequenced material: CD8+ T cells from PBMCs. The receptor comes from a human donor with multiple sclerosis. CDR3 nucleotides: TGTGCCAGCAGTGTGCGTCGTTCGTCGACGAACTATGGCTACACCTTC. It encodes CASSVRRSSTNYGYTF.